This paragraph covers one TCR beta chain sequence. PCR used 60 Vbeta primers and 13 Jbeta primers. TCRdb's copy holds only in-frame clones and misses some; the assay was immunoSEQ multiplex PCR. The sample lists roughly 150,000 clones, about four fifths seen once, with 8.5% in the top ten. These data originate in a study of cytomegalovirus exposure and HLA in healthy donors. The CDR3 runs to 14 residues. Germline V CDR1 and CDR2: SGDLS, YYNGEE. Trimming cost V 0 bases and J 5 bases, with 9 bases left between them. Specimen: PBMCs. The chain combines TRBV9 with TRBJ2-1; unclear D gene. The receptor was isolated from a male donor in good health and CMV-seropositive. The CDR3 nucleotides are TGTGCCAGCAGCGTAGCTCACCAGAACAATGAGCAGTTCTTC. This encodes CASSVAHQNNEQFF.